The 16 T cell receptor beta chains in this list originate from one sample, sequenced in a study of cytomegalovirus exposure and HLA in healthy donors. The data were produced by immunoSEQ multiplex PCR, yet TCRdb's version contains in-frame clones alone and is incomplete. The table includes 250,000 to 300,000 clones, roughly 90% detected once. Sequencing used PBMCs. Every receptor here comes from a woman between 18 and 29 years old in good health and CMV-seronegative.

CDR3 DNA: TGTGCCAGCAGTTTATCAGAGTATAATTCACCCCTCCACTTT. It specifies CASSLSEYNSPLHF. This sequence joins TRBV27 and TRBJ1-6, with no clear D. The CDR3 has 14 amino acids. The V gene lost 0 bases and the J gene lost 4 bases, with 4 bases spanning the gap. Germline values: CDR1 MNHEY, CDR2 SMNVEV (reference sequence).

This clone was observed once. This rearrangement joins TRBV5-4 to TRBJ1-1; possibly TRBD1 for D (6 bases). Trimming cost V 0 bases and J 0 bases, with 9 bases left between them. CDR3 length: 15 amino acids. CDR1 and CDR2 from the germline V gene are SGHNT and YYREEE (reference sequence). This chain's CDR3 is CASSLEDSMNTEAFF. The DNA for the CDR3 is TGTGCCAGCAGCTTGGAGGACAGCATGAACACTGAAGCTTTCTTT.

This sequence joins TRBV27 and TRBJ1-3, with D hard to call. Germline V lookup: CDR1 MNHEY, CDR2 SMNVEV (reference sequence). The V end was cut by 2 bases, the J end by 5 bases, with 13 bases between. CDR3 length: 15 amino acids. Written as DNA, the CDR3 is TGTGCCAGCAGTTTAATTGCTACAGATAGAAACACCATATATTTT. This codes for CASSLIATDRNTIYF.

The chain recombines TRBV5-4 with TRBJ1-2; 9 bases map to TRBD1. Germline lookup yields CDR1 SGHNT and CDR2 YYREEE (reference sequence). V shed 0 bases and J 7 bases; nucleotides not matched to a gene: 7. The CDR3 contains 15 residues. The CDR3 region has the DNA TGTGCCAGCAGCTTGGAACAGGGGGCCGGAGGTGGCTACACCTTC. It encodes CASSLEQGAGGGYTF.

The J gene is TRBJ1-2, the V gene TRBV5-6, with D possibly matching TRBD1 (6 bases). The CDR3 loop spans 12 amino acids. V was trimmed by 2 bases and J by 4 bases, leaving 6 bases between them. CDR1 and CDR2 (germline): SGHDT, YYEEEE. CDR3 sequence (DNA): TGTGCCAGCAGCTTAGGGGGCTATGGCTACACCTTC. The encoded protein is CASSLGGYGYTF.

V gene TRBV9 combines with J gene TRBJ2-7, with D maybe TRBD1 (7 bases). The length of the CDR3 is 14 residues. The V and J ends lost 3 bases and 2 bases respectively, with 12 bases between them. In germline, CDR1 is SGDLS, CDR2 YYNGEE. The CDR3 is CASSAGDSTYEQYF. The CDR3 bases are TGTGCCAGCAGCGCGGGGGACAGTACCTACGAGCAGTACTTC.

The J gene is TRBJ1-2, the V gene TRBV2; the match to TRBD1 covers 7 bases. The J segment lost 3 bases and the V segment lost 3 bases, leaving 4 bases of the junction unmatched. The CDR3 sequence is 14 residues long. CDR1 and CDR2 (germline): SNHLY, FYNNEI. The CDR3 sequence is CASSETGRHYGYTF. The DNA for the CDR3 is TGTGCCAGCAGTGAGACAGGGAGGCACTATGGCTACACCTTC.

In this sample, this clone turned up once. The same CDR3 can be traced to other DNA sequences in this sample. The CDR3 region has the DNA TGTGCCAGCAGCTTACAGGGGTCCTCCTACGAGCAGTACGTC. Amino acids: CASSLQGSSYEQYV. The chain joins TRBV5-4 to TRBJ2-7; TRBD1 agrees at 7 bases. CDR1 SGHNT and CDR2 YYREEE come from the germline V gene (reference sequence). Trimming took 2 bases from V and 0 from J; bases not matched to a gene: 2. The CDR3 length is 14 residues.

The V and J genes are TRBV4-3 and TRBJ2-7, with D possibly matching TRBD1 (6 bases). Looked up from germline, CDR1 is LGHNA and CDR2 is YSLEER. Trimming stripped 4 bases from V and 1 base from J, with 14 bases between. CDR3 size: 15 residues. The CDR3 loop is CASSLSRGVSYEQYF. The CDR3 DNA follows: TGCGCCAGCAGCCTCAGCAGGGGAGTATCCTACGAGCAGTACTTC.

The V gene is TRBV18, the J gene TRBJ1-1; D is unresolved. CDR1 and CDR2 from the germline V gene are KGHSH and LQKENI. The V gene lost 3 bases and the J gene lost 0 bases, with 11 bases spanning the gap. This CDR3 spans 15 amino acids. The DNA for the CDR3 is TGTGCCAGCTCACCGGTCCTACAGTTGAACACTGAAGCTTTCTTT. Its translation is CASSPVLQLNTEAFF. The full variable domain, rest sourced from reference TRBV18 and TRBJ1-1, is NAGVMQNPRHLVRRRGQEARLRCSPMKGHSHVYWYRQLPEEGLKFMVYLQKENIIDESGMPKERFSAEFPKEGPSILRIQQVVRGDSAAYFCASSPVLQLNTEAFFGQGTRLTVV.

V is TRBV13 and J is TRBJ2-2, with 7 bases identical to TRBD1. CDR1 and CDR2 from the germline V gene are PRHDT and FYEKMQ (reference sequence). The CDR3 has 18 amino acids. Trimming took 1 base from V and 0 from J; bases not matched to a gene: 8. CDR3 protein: CASSLVGDSLANTGELFF. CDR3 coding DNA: TGTGCCAGCAGCTTAGTTGGGGACAGCCTTGCGAACACCGGGGAGCTGTTTTTT. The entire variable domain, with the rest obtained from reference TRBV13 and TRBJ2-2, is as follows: AAGVIQSPRHLIKEKRETATLKCYPIPRHDTVYWYQQGPGQDPQFLISFYEKMQSDKGSIPDRFSAQQFSDYHSELNMSSLELGDSALYFCASSLVGDSLANTGELFFGEGSRLTVL.

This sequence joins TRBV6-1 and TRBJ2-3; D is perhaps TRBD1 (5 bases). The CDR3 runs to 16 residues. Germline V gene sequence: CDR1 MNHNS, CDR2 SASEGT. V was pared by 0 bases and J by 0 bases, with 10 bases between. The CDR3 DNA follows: TGTGCCAGCAGTGAAGCGGGGCGTACTAGCACAGATACGCAGTATTTT. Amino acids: CASSEAGRTSTDTQYF.

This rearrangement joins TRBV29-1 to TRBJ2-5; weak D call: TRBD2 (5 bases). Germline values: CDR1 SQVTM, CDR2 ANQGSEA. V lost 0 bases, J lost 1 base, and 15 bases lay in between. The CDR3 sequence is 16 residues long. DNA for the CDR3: TGCAGCGTTGAAGATGATAATGGACTGCTCCAAGAGACCCAGTACTTC. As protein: CSVEDDNGLLQETQYF.

The CDR3 sequence: CASSPSSGLTDTQYF. The CDR3 DNA reads TGTGCCAGCTCACCATCTTCAGGGTTGACAGATACGCAGTATTTT. The V and J genes are TRBV18 and TRBJ2-3, with TRBD1 as a possible D gene (5 bases). Germline CDR1 is KGHSH and CDR2 is LQKENI. The V and J ends lost 2 bases and 3 bases respectively, with 12 bases between them. The CDR3 spans 15 residues.

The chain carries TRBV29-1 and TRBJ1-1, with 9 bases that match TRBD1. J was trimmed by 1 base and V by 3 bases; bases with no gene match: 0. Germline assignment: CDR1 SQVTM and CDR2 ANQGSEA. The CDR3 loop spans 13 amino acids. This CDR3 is CSVEGQGNTEAFF. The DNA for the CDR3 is TGCAGCGTTGAGGGACAGGGGAACACTGAAGCTTTCTTT.

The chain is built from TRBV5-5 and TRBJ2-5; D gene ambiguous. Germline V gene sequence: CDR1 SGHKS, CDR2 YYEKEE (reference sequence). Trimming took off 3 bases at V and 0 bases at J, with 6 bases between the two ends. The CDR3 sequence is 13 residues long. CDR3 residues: CASSWQDQETQYF. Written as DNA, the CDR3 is TGTGCCAGCAGCTGGCAGGACCAAGAGACCCAGTACTTC.